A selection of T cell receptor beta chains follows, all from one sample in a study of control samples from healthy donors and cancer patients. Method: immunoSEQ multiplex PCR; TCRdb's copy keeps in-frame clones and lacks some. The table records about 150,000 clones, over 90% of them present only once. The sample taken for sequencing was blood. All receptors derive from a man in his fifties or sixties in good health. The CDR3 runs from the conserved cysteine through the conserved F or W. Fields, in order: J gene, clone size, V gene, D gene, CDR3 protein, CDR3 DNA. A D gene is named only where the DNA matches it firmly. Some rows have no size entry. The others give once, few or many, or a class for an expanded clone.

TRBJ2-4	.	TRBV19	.	CASSTGFRNIQYF	TGTGCCAGCAGCACAGGGTTCAGAAACATTCAGTACTTC
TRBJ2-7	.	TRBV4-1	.	CASSHRDSHYEQYF	TGCGCCAGCAGCCACCGGGACTCGCACTACGAGCAGTACTTC
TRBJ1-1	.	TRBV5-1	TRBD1	CASTSSGGGGNTEAFF	TGCGCCAGCACTTCTTCCGGAGGGGGCGGAAACACTGAAGCTTTCTTT
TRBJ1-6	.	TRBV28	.	CASSSLKGIVNSPLHF	TGTGCCAGCAGTTCGCTAAAGGGAATTGTGAATTCACCCCTCCACTTT
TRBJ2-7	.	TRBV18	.	CASSPRQGITYEQYF	TGTGCCAGCTCGCCACGGCAGGGGATAACCTACGAGCAGTACTTC
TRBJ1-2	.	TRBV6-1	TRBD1	CASSEAGQGYGYTF	TGTGCCAGCAGTGAAGCCGGACAGGGCTATGGCTACACCTTC
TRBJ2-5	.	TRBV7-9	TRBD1	CASSLETGGRETQYF	TGTGCCAGCAGCTTAGAGACAGGGGGCAGGGAGACCCAGTACTTC
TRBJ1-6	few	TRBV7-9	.	CASSLGPVNSPLHF	TGTGCCAGCAGCTTGGGGCCAGTTAATTCACCCCTCCACTTT
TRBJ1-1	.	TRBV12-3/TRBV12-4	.	CASTSNTEAFF	TGTGCCAGCACGTCGAACACTGAAGCTTTCTTT
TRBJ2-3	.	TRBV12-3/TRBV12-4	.	CASSLIEYTQYF	TGTGCCAGCAGTTTAATTGAGTATACGCAGTATTTT
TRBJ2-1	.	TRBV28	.	CASSRGGGPGNEQFF	TGTGCCAGCTCCAGGGGGGGAGGGCCAGGGAATGAGCAGTTCTTC
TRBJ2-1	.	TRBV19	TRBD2	CASSITPSGLSYNEQFF	TGTGCCAGTAGTATTACGCCTAGCGGGCTCTCCTACAATGAGCAGTTCTTC
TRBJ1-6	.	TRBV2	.	CARQDGRSYNSPLHF	TGTGCCAGGCAGGACGGACGCTCCTATAATTCACCCCTCCACTTT
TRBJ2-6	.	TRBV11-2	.	CASSSPPDGANVLTF	TGTGCCAGCAGCTCCCCCCCCGATGGGGCCAACGTCCTGACTTTC
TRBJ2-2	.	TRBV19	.	CASSGVREYTGELFF	TGTGCCAGTAGTGGGGTCAGGGAGTACACCGGGGAGCTGTTTTTT
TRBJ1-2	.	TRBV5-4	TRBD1	CASSPMTGDYGYTF	TGTGCCAGCAGCCCAATGACAGGGGACTATGGCTACACCTTC
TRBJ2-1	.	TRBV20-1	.	CSAQGRNEQFF	TGCAGTGCCCAGGGACGAAATGAGCAGTTCTTC